What follows are 19 T cell receptor beta chains derived from one specimen sequenced in a study of regulatory T cells in long-lasting Graves disease. Combining iRepertoire HTBI primers with Arm-PCR of CDR3 regions, the authors built TCR beta libraries. TCRdb re-called the multiplex PCR reads through MiXCR, storing one row per CDR3 protein. The table lists under 450,000 distinct CDR3 sequences, 23% of them singletons. Time point denoted: persistent/refractory GD, antithyroid drugs over 5 years with positive TRAb. Generation of the TCR library employed RNA extracted from PBMCs. The material sequenced was peripheral blood mononuclear cells (PBMCs), taken when the disease was refractory, from a patient treated with antithyroid drugs. All receptors derive from a female donor with Graves disease.

This clonotype was seen more than once but under ten times. The chain recombines TRBV20-1 with TRBJ1-1; TRBD1 matches 8 bases. With V trimmed by 3 bases and J by 0 bases, 15 bases remained unmatched. Germline V gene data show CDR1 as DFQATT and CDR2 as SNEGSKA (reference sequence). The CDR3 loop spans 18 amino acids. The CDR3 spells CSASGRWAGGIVNTEAFF. The CDR3 DNA follows: TGCAGTGCTAGTGGCCGTTGGGCAGGGGGCATAGTGAACACTGAAGCTTTCTTT.

The chain uses TRBV7-8 and TRBJ1-5, with 7 positions matching TRBD1. The CDR3 spans 16 residues. Per germline, CDR1 SGHVS and CDR2 FQNEAQ. Trimming removed 10 bases from V and 1 base from J; junction bases left unmatched: 13. CDR3 region: CANSSIDRVSNQPQHF. The DNA for the CDR3 is TGTGCCAACAGTTCAATCGACAGGGTCAGCAATCAGCCCCAGCATTTT.

This clonotype was recorded many times. The rearrangement links TRBV12-3 or TRBV12-4 to TRBJ2-7; 10 nucleotides align to TRBD2. The CDR3 consists of 17 residues. Trimming removed 1 base from V and 2 bases from J; junction bases left unmatched: 8. The DNA for the CDR3 is TGTGCCAGCAGTTTAGGGGTGGTTAGCGGGAGGCCCTACGAGCAGTACTTC. This gives the protein CASSLGVVSGRPYEQYF.

This clonotype has more than one count but fewer than ten. This chain joins TRBV12-3 or TRBV12-4 and TRBJ2-3, with 7 bases identical to TRBD2. With V trimmed by 4 bases and J by 4 bases, 8 bases remained unmatched. This CDR3 spans 15 amino acids. The CDR3 reads CASSSGGRLADTQYF. CDR3 DNA sequence: TGTGCCAGCAGTTCCGGCGGGAGATTAGCAGATACGCAGTATTTT.

This clonotype has only a few counts. The genes are TRBV6-1 and TRBJ2-6; 8 nucleotides align to TRBD1. CDR1 is MNHNS, CDR2 SASEGT, per germline. This CDR3 comprises 18 residues. The junction had 10 bases not matched to a gene; V was cut back by 6 bases and J by 0 bases. The CDR3 coding sequence is TGTGCCAGCAGCCCCCCAGGGGGCAGTGACTCTGGGGCCAACGTCCTGACTTTC. It translates to CASSPPGGSDSGANVLTF.

The CDR3 loop reads CASAGGKLGEQYF. The CDR3 bases are TGCGCCAGCGCGGGGGGGAAACTCGGCGAGCAGTACTTC. The gene calls are TRBV5-1 and TRBJ2-7; 9 nucleotides line up with TRBD2. This CDR3 contains 13 residues. V was pared by 7 bases and J by 6 bases, with 8 bases of the junction left unmatched. The V gene's germline CDR1 is SGHRS and CDR2 YFSETQ.

The table lists this clonotype with a count of one. The chain carries TRBV20-1 and TRBJ2-1; 12 bases are a match to TRBD2. J gave up 5 bases and V 1 base, and 0 bases lay outside the gene matches. This CDR3 is built from 14 residues. Germline V CDR1 and CDR2: DFQATT, SNEGSKA (reference sequence). The CDR3 region has the DNA TGCAGTGCTAGAGGACTAGCGGGAGACAATGAGCAGTTCTTC. The encoded protein is CSARGLAGDNEQFF.

In this sample, this clonotype turned up many times. At one of its ends the junction is not consistent with the germline gene, which may arise from a read error. The genes are TRBV7-7 and TRBJ2-7; 7 bases align to TRBD1. Germline V CDR1 and CDR2: SSHAT, FNYEAQ (reference sequence). This CDR3 region has 13 residues. CDR3 nucleotides: TGTGCTAGCAGCATAGACAGGGACTACGAGCAGTACTTC. Amino acid sequence: CASSIDRDYEQYF.

V usage is TRBV24-1 and J usage is TRBJ2-3, with TRBD2 as a possible D gene (6 bases). Trimming stripped 1 base from V and 9 bases from J, with 13 bases between. Germline assignment: CDR1 KGHDR and CDR2 SFDVKD. The CDR3 is 14 amino acids. The CDR3 DNA reads TGTGCCACCAGTGATTTCATCGGCGGGATGACGCAGTATTTT. Translation: CATSDFIGGMTQYF.

This clonotype was observed a few times. The V gene is TRBV28, the J gene TRBJ1-6; D might be TRBD1 (5 bases). The CDR3 contains 13 residues. V gave up 5 bases and J gave up 9 bases, with 11 bases separating them. In germline, CDR1 is MDHEN, CDR2 SYDVKM. The CDR3 region is CASSQDRSSPLHF. CDR3 nucleotides: TGTGCCAGCAGTCAAGACAGAAGTTCACCCCTCCACTTT.

This clonotype showed up many times. J is TRBJ1-2 and V is TRBV20-1; a weak D match, TRBD1 (5 bases). Germline V gene lookup returns CDR1 DFQATT and CDR2 SNEGSKA (reference sequence). This CDR3 contains 16 residues. V was pared by 1 base and J by 3 bases, with 18 bases between. The CDR3 region has the DNA TGCAGTGCTAGAGCTCTGGGGCAGCCAAAGGACTATGGCTACACCTTC. This encodes CSARALGQPKDYGYTF.

In this sample, this clonotype turned up many times. This sequence joins TRBV6-2 or TRBV6-3 and TRBJ2-7, with a possible D match to TRBD2 (6 bases). V was pared by 10 bases and J by 4 bases, with 20 bases between. This CDR3 region has 14 residues. The germline gives CDR1 MNHEY, CDR2 SVGEGT. The CDR3 bases are TGTGCCACCGAAGATTTGGCGGGGCAATACGAGCAGTACTTC. Its translation: CATEDLAGQYEQYF.

The chain recombines TRBV30 with TRBJ1-6, with D possibly TRBD1 on 5 matching bases. V lost 8 bases to trimming and J lost 7 bases, with 12 bases between them. This CDR3 region has 12 residues. Germline CDR1 is GTSNPN and CDR2 is SVGIG (reference sequence). The CDR3 DNA sequence: TGTGCCGGGCAGGGTGAAAATTCACCCCTCCACTTT. Amino acids: CAGQGENSPLHF.

This clonotype was seen ten or more times. V is TRBV6-2 or TRBV6-3 and J is TRBJ1-5; D not certain. CDR1 MNHEY and CDR2 SVGEGT come from the germline V gene. The CDR3 extends over 18 amino acids. V was trimmed by 2 bases and J by 5 bases, leaving 22 bases between them. The CDR3 reads CASSYIPFTRTGDQPQHF. The CDR3 coding sequence is TGTGCCAGCAGTTACATCCCATTTACGCGGACGGGTGATCAGCCCCAGCATTTT.

The chain employs TRBV6-1 and TRBJ1-5; perhaps TRBD1 as D (6 bases). The V and J ends lost 3 bases and 11 bases respectively, with 20 bases between them. Germline V gene sequence: CDR1 MNHNS, CDR2 SASEGT. The CDR3 is made up of 15 amino acids. The CDR3 region is CASSESGGRDEAQHF. DNA of the CDR3: TGTGCCAGCAGTGAGAGTGGGGGCAGGGATGAGGCCCAGCATTTT.

The chain is built from TRBV30 and TRBJ1-5; D unresolved. V lost 0 bases, J lost 6 bases, and 12 bases lay in between. The CDR3 sequence is 14 residues long. The germline V gene has CDR1 GTSNPN and CDR2 SVGIG (reference sequence). Written as DNA, the CDR3 is TGTGCCTGGAGTGTACTTGGTTCGGGTCAGCCCCAGCATTTT. Translation: CAWSVLGSGQPQHF.

This rearrangement joins TRBV9 to TRBJ2-3; a weak D match, TRBD2 (6 bases). The V and J ends lost 3 bases and 4 bases respectively, with 12 bases between them. This CDR3 has 14 residues. Germline lookup yields CDR1 SGDLS and CDR2 YYNGEE. CDR3 DNA: TGTGCCAGCAGCGCAGAGGGAGGTTCAGATACGCAGTATTTT. As protein: CASSAEGGSDTQYF.

This chain joins TRBV4-1 and TRBJ1-2, with 8 bases that match TRBD1. The germline V gene has CDR1 MGHRA and CDR2 YSYEKL. The CDR3 length is 18 residues. V was pared by 3 bases and J by 0 bases, with 12 bases of the junction left unmatched. This CDR3 reads CASSQAGQGSLTNYGYTF. In DNA form, the CDR3 reads TGCGCCAGCAGCCAGGCCGGACAGGGAAGCCTCACTAACTATGGCTACACCTTC.

This clonotype turned up a few times. This chain connects TRBV4-3 to TRBJ1-2; TRBD1 matches 10 bases. Germline CDR1 and CDR2: LGHNA and YSLEER. The CDR3 totals 15 residues. V gave up 5 bases and J gave up 7 bases; unmatched junction bases: 10. The CDR3 spells CASSAGQGWSGGYTF. The CDR3 DNA reads as TGCGCCAGCAGCGCGGGACAGGGGTGGTCAGGTGGCTACACCTTC.